The clone carrying this T cell receptor beta chain has just a few counts. This record belongs to a study of T-cell reconstitution after alpha-beta-depleted transplantation in children. Molecular barcoding with unique molecular identifiers was used for the TCRbeta library. One entry per CDR3 protein, called by TCRdb with MiXCR from the PCR reads. The sample yields some 520,000 distinct CDR3 sequences, approximately 32% seen once. CDR1 is LGHNA, CDR2 YSLEER, per germline. The V end lost 0 bases, the J end lost 9 bases, and 12 bases lay between the germline ends. The CDR3 runs 14 residues. The chain employs TRBV4-3 and TRBJ2-1; D not resolved. The sequence derives from a human donor who donated a stem cell graft to a child with aplastic anemia. The sample consisted of PBMCs from the stem cell graft donor, taken from the stem cell graft. CDR3 bases: TGCGCCAGCAGCCAAGATATCCCCTGGGGTGAGCAGTTCTTC. It is translated as CASSQDIPWGEQFF.